A selection of T cell receptor beta chains follows, all from one sample in a study of PD-L1 blockade in urothelial cancer. Repertoires were generated with immunoSEQ multiplex PCR, while TCRdb's copy carries only in-frame clones and drops some. This table holds roughly 63,000 clones, 81% found once. The sequencing here drew on PBMCs, taken around atezolizumab (anti-PD-L1) treatment. Receptors were obtained from a man between 65 and 85 years old with urothelial cancer. Each CDR3 is given with its conserved first and last residue. Fields, in order: J gene, D gene, V gene, clone size, CDR3 protein, CDR3 DNA. A D gene is named only where the DNA matches it firmly. Size is omitted from some rows. Given values are once, few, many or a class for expanded clones.

j_gene: TRBJ2-7
d_gene: TRBD2
v_gene: TRBV11-2
abundance: .
CDR3aa: CASSLGAGATHEQYF
CDR3nt: TGTGCCAGCAGCCTCGGGGCGGGAGCAACCCACGAGCAGTACTTC

j_gene: TRBJ2-5
d_gene: .
v_gene: TRBV29-1
abundance: .
CDR3aa: CSVGGVGQETQYF
CDR3nt: TGCAGCGTTGGCGGAGTTGGGCAAGAGACCCAGTACTTC

j_gene: TRBJ2-7
d_gene: TRBD1
v_gene: TRBV2
abundance: .
CDR3aa: CATLRDRASYEQYF
CDR3nt: TGTGCCACCCTCCGGGACAGGGCATCCTACGAGCAGTACTTC

j_gene: TRBJ2-7
d_gene: .
v_gene: TRBV21-1
abundance: .
CDR3aa: CASSKVMPREPRNEQYF
CDR3nt: TGTGCCAGCAGCAAAGTGATGCCGAGGGAACCGAGGAACGAGCAGTACTTC

j_gene: TRBJ2-7
d_gene: TRBD2
v_gene: TRBV7-9
abundance: .
CDR3aa: CASSPRGGRTSYEQYF
CDR3nt: TGTGCCAGCAGCCCCCGGGGAGGGAGAACATCTTACGAGCAGTACTTC

j_gene: TRBJ2-2
d_gene: .
v_gene: TRBV6-6
abundance: few
CDR3aa: CASSLHTGELFF
CDR3nt: TGTGCCAGCAGCCTTCACACCGGGGAGCTGTTTTTT

j_gene: TRBJ1-2
d_gene: .
v_gene: TRBV5-1
abundance: .
CDR3aa: CASSLTFSTGDDYGYTF
CDR3nt: TGCGCCAGCAGCTTGACTTTTTCTACGGGGGACGACTATGGCTACACCTTC

j_gene: TRBJ2-3
d_gene: .
v_gene: TRBV19
abundance: .
CDR3aa: CASRGRLVADTQYF
CDR3nt: TGTGCCAGTAGAGGAAGACTCGTGGCAGATACGCAGTATTTT

j_gene: TRBJ1-2
d_gene: .
v_gene: TRBV19
abundance: .
CDR3aa: CASSMQGGGYTF
CDR3nt: TGTGCCAGTAGTATGCAGGGAGGAGGCTACACCTTC

j_gene: TRBJ2-1
d_gene: .
v_gene: TRBV7-9
abundance: .
CDR3aa: CASSPTILDNEQFF
CDR3nt: TGTGCCAGCAGCCCCACAATCCTGGACAATGAGCAGTTCTTC

j_gene: TRBJ2-3
d_gene: .
v_gene: TRBV2
abundance: .
CDR3aa: CASGLSSETDTQYF
CDR3nt: TGTGCCAGCGGGCTGTCTAGCGAAACAGATACGCAGTATTTT

j_gene: TRBJ2-3
d_gene: TRBD1
v_gene: TRBV15
abundance: .
CDR3aa: CATSREGQGSDTQYF
CDR3nt: TGTGCCACCAGCAGAGAGGGACAGGGTAGCGATACGCAGTATTTT

j_gene: TRBJ2-7
d_gene: TRBD2
v_gene: TRBV5-6
abundance: .
CDR3aa: CASSSLGRASYEQYF
CDR3nt: TGTGCCAGCAGCTCCCTCGGGAGGGCGTCCTACGAGCAGTACTTC

j_gene: TRBJ2-6
d_gene: .
v_gene: TRBV11-1
abundance: .
CDR3aa: CASSRIIGVSGANVLTF
CDR3nt: TGTGCCAGCAGCCGTATTATAGGGGTCTCTGGGGCCAACGTCCTGACTTTC

j_gene: TRBJ1-2
d_gene: TRBD1
v_gene: TRBV7-9
abundance: .
CDR3aa: CASSLGDRGPMGGYTF
CDR3nt: TGTGCCAGCAGCTTAGGGGACAGGGGACCTATGGGTGGCTACACCTTC

j_gene: TRBJ2-5
d_gene: TRBD2
v_gene: TRBV5-1
abundance: .
CDR3aa: CASSPQGLPLQETQYF
CDR3nt: TGCGCCAGCAGCCCCCAGGGACTACCACTACAAGAGACCCAGTACTTC

j_gene: TRBJ1-4
d_gene: .
v_gene: TRBV28
abundance: .
CDR3aa: CASSSLREKLFF
CDR3nt: TGTGCCAGCAGTTCCCTAAGGGAGAAACTGTTTTTT

j_gene: TRBJ2-7
d_gene: TRBD2
v_gene: TRBV4-1
abundance: .
CDR3aa: CASSQPLAGSKNEQYF
CDR3nt: TGCGCCAGCAGCCAACCACTAGCGGGGTCAAAAAACGAGCAGTACTTC

j_gene: TRBJ2-7
d_gene: TRBD1
v_gene: TRBV30
abundance: .
CDR3aa: CAWGGQRPYEQYF
CDR3nt: TGTGCCTGGGGGGGACAGCGTCCCTACGAGCAGTACTTC

j_gene: TRBJ2-3
d_gene: .
v_gene: TRBV21-1
abundance: once
CDR3aa: CASSKPTSGIMTDTQYF
CDR3nt: TGTGCCAGCAGCAAACCCACTAGCGGGATAATGACAGATACGCAGTATTTT

j_gene: TRBJ2-3
d_gene: TRBD2
v_gene: TRBV5-4
abundance: .
CDR3aa: CASSLVRESMHTQYF
CDR3nt: TGTGCCAGCAGCTTGGTGCGGGAGAGTATGCATACGCAGTATTTT

j_gene: TRBJ2-3
d_gene: TRBD2
v_gene: TRBV2
abundance: .
CDR3aa: CASSLGLAGVDTQYF
CDR3nt: TGTGCCAGCAGTCTTGGACTAGCGGGAGTGGATACGCAGTATTTT

j_gene: TRBJ2-7
d_gene: .
v_gene: TRBV11-2
abundance: many
CDR3aa: CASSPIGRHEQYF
CDR3nt: TGTGCCAGCAGCCCAATCGGGAGACACGAGCAGTACTTC

j_gene: TRBJ1-5
d_gene: .
v_gene: TRBV27
abundance: .
CDR3aa: CASSLLQGSQPQHF
CDR3nt: TGTGCCAGCAGTTTGCTGCAGGGGAGTCAGCCCCAGCATTTT

j_gene: TRBJ2-1
d_gene: TRBD1
v_gene: TRBV7-7
abundance: .
CDR3aa: CASNLPTKDRVNYNEQFF
CDR3nt: TGTGCTAGCAACCTCCCAACTAAAGACAGGGTGAATTACAATGAGCAGTTCTTC

j_gene: TRBJ1-1
d_gene: .
v_gene: TRBV10-3
abundance: once
CDR3aa: CAISESQGRSEAFF
CDR3nt: TGTGCCATCAGTGAGTCGCAGGGCAGATCAGAAGCTTTCTTT

j_gene: TRBJ2-2
d_gene: TRBD1
v_gene: TRBV5-1
abundance: once
CDR3aa: CASSSTGQGDTGELFF
CDR3nt: TGCGCCAGCAGCTCGACGGGACAGGGGGATACCGGGGAGCTGTTTTTT

j_gene: TRBJ2-7
d_gene: .
v_gene: TRBV4-3
abundance: .
CDR3aa: CASSRGERGYEQYF
CDR3nt: TGCGCCAGCAGCCGCGGGGAGAGGGGCTACGAGCAGTACTTC

j_gene: TRBJ2-3
d_gene: TRBD1
v_gene: TRBV9
abundance: few
CDR3aa: CASSVDRGRADTQYF
CDR3nt: TGTGCCAGCAGCGTAGACAGGGGTCGCGCAGATACGCAGTATTTT

j_gene: TRBJ1-4
d_gene: TRBD1
v_gene: TRBV6-1
abundance: .
CDR3aa: CASSGRQGSEKLFF
CDR3nt: TGTGCCAGCAGTGGAAGACAGGGAAGTGAAAAACTGTTTTTT

j_gene: TRBJ1-2
d_gene: .
v_gene: TRBV5-1
abundance: .
CDR3aa: CASSLAWGQNYGYTF
CDR3nt: TGCGCCAGCAGCTTGGCCTGGGGCCAGAACTATGGCTACACCTTC

j_gene: TRBJ2-2
d_gene: .
v_gene: TRBV2
abundance: .
CDR3aa: CASTTQFRNTGELFF
CDR3nt: TGTGCCAGTACCACTCAATTCCGGAACACCGGGGAGCTGTTTTTT

j_gene: TRBJ2-7
d_gene: .
v_gene: TRBV9
abundance: .
CDR3aa: CASSVGAPSYEQYF
CDR3nt: TGTGCCAGCAGCGTAGGAGCCCCCTCCTACGAGCAGTACTTC

j_gene: TRBJ1-2
d_gene: .
v_gene: TRBV29-1
abundance: few
CDR3aa: CSVARLQGYTF
CDR3nt: TGCAGCGTTGCGCGGCTTCAGGGCTACACCTTC

j_gene: TRBJ2-5
d_gene: .
v_gene: TRBV7-9
abundance: .
CDR3aa: CASSLDRYQETQYF
CDR3nt: TGTGCCAGCAGCTTAGACAGGTACCAAGAGACCCAGTACTTC

j_gene: TRBJ2-5
d_gene: .
v_gene: TRBV6-5
abundance: .
CDR3aa: CASADCLRYF
CDR3nt: TGTGCCAGCGCTGACTGCTTGCGGTACTTC

j_gene: TRBJ1-6
d_gene: .
v_gene: TRBV27
abundance: .
CDR3aa: CASSLSRGKSSYNSPLHF
CDR3nt: TGTGCCAGCAGTTTATCCAGGGGAAAAAGCTCCTATAATTCACCCCTCCACTTT

j_gene: TRBJ1-5
d_gene: .
v_gene: TRBV19
abundance: few
CDR3aa: CASRDNLRRTANQPQHF
CDR3nt: TGTGCCAGTAGAGACAACCTCCGACGGACAGCTAATCAGCCCCAGCATTTT

j_gene: TRBJ1-5
d_gene: .
v_gene: TRBV2
abundance: .
CDR3aa: CASRPGRNQPQHF
CDR3nt: TGTGCCAGCCGGCCAGGGAGGAATCAGCCCCAGCATTTT

j_gene: TRBJ1-3
d_gene: .
v_gene: TRBV2
abundance: .
CDR3aa: CASSEAEGSGNTIYF
CDR3nt: TGTGCCAGCAGTGAAGCAGAGGGCTCTGGAAACACCATATATTTT

j_gene: TRBJ2-5
d_gene: .
v_gene: TRBV7-2
abundance: .
CDR3aa: CASSSPFQETQYF
CDR3nt: TGTGCCAGCAGCTCCCCTTTTCAGGAGACCCAGTACTTC

j_gene: TRBJ1-3
d_gene: .
v_gene: TRBV2
abundance: .
CDR3aa: CASSDPRSGNTIYF
CDR3nt: TGTGCCAGCAGTGATCCCCGCTCTGGAAACACCATATATTTT

j_gene: TRBJ2-1
d_gene: TRBD2
v_gene: TRBV13
abundance: .
CDR3aa: CASSLPPRTSGSYNEQFF
CDR3nt: TGTGCCAGCAGCTTACCCCCCCGGACTAGCGGCTCCTACAATGAGCAGTTCTTC

j_gene: TRBJ2-1
d_gene: .
v_gene: TRBV7-2
abundance: few
CDR3aa: CASSLEAVLYNEQFF
CDR3nt: TGTGCCAGCAGCTTAGAAGCGGTCCTGTACAATGAGCAGTTCTTC

j_gene: TRBJ2-1
d_gene: .
v_gene: TRBV5-1
abundance: .
CDR3aa: CASSPRSSSYNEQFF
CDR3nt: TGCGCCAGCAGCCCGAGGTCCAGCTCCTACAATGAGCAGTTCTTC

j_gene: TRBJ1-1
d_gene: .
v_gene: TRBV11-1
abundance: .
CDR3aa: CASSVTGFVAFF
CDR3nt: TGTGCCAGCAGCGTAACAGGGTTCGTGGCTTTCTTT

j_gene: TRBJ1-1
d_gene: .
v_gene: TRBV29-1
abundance: few
CDR3aa: CSVEDTGGGTEAFF
CDR3nt: TGCAGCGTTGAGGACACGGGGGGAGGAACTGAAGCTTTCTTT

j_gene: TRBJ1-4
d_gene: .
v_gene: TRBV7-9
abundance: .
CDR3aa: CASSLVQGGNEKLFF
CDR3nt: TGTGCCAGCAGCTTAGTACAGGGTGGTAATGAAAAACTGTTTTTT

j_gene: TRBJ2-1
d_gene: TRBD2
v_gene: TRBV5-1
abundance: medium-sized
CDR3aa: CASSLVSLAEHNEQFF
CDR3nt: TGCGCCAGCAGCTTGGTATCTCTAGCGGAACACAATGAGCAGTTCTTC

j_gene: TRBJ2-7
d_gene: .
v_gene: TRBV7-6
abundance: .
CDR3aa: CASSLESRGVEQYF
CDR3nt: TGTGCCAGCAGCTTAGAGTCCAGGGGTGTTGAGCAGTACTTC